This TCR beta chain was obtained from a study of cytomegalovirus exposure and HLA in healthy donors. Broader study findings: Later analysis identified 16,000 or so TCR beta sequences associated with HLA alleles, using a false discovery rate threshold of 0.05. TCR beta chain V- and J-gene trimming was linked, in a later analysis, to a missense variant in DCLRE1C. Listed as cytomegalovirus-associated were 150 or so TCR beta chains. Donors belonging to an Asian-associated ancestry cluster reportedly showed fewer N-insertions in productive TCRs than the roughly 700-donor mean, according to what a later analysis found.

With 60 Vbeta and 13 Jbeta primers, the PCR was carried out. Sequencing was performed with immunoSEQ multiplex PCR; in TCRdb, only in-frame clones are kept and a portion is missing. The sample has 95,000 to 150,000 clones, around four fifths seen once. A remark on this clone: Antigen unknown.

Trimming left V 5 bases short and J 3 bases short, with 17 bases between. Germline CDR1 reads SEHNR; CDR2 reads FQNEAQ (reference sequence). This CDR3 has 15 residues. This chain connects TRBV7-9 to TRBJ2-7; weak D call: TRBD2 (6 bases). The TCR was taken from a woman aged 40 to 50 in good health and CMV-seropositive. Source material: PBMCs. The CDR3, as DNA: TGTGCCAGCAGCCCATCGGCAGTGGGGGGCTACGAGCAGTACTTC. As protein: CASSPSAVGGYEQYF.